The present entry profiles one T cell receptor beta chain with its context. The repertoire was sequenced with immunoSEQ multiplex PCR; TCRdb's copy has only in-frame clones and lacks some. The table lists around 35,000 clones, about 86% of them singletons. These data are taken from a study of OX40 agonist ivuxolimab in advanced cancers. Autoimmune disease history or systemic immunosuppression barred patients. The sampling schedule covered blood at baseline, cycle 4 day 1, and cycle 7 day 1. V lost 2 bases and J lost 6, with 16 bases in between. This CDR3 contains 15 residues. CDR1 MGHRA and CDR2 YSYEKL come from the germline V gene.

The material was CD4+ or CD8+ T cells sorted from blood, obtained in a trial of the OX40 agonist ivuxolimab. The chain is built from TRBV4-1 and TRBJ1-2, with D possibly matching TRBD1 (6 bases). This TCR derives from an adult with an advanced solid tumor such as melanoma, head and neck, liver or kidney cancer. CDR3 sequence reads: CASSQRDTRGNGYTF. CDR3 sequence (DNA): TGCGCCAGCAGCCAACGGGACACTAGGGGAAATGGCTACACCTTC.